The present T cell receptor beta chain was sequenced within a study of T cells expressing NK-cell markers. Study as a whole: With respect to HCMV, most of the eight sequenced donors were seropositive, and one was seronegative.

Broader study findings: These clonotypes, the leaders elsewhere, also led the CD3+CD56-NKG2C+ fraction in four donors. Dominant NKG2C+ clonotypes made up about 1.0-7.5% of CD8+ T cells in several donors.

As for this clonotype: The target antigen is unknown.

TCR beta cDNA was generated via 5'RACE template switching incorporating UMIs. TCRdb processed the 5' RACE reads again and assigns one entry to each CDR3 protein, with no DNA. The sample data list over 100,000 distinct CDR3 sequences. This CDR3 has 12 amino acids. CDR1 is SQVTM and CDR2 is ANQGSEA in the germline V gene. The receptor was derived from a woman between 18 and 69 years old in good health. Specimen: blood T cells: a sorted CD56 or NKG2C T cell subset, CD4+ or CD8+ T cells, or bulk PBMC T cells (not recorded which). The chain joins TRBV29-1 to TRBJ2-7. CDR3: CSVVLVSYEQYF.